This TCR beta chain stems from a study of OX40 agonist ivuxolimab in advanced cancers. Overall study context: Three patients showed partial responses: one hepatocellular carcinoma and two cutaneous melanoma cases.

The CDR3 is 15 residues long. CDR1 is MNHEY and CDR2 is SMNVEV in the germline V gene (reference sequence). The V end lost 2 bases, the J end lost 7 bases, and 15 bases lay between the germline ends. Profiling relied on immunoSEQ multiplex PCR, and the TCRdb table lists in-frame clones only, not all of them. The sample consists of some 50,000 clones, approximately 88% of them appearing once. The sample consisted of CD4+ or CD8+ T cells sorted from blood, taken in a trial of the OX40 agonist ivuxolimab. This TCR derives from an adult with an advanced solid tumor such as melanoma, head and neck, liver or kidney cancer. The rearrangement joins TRBV27 to TRBJ2-1, with a possible D match to TRBD2 (6 bases). The CDR3 sequence: CASSLRREFGNEQFF. CDR3 nucleotide sequence: TGTGCCAGCAGTTTACGTCGGGAGTTCGGGAATGAGCAGTTCTTC.